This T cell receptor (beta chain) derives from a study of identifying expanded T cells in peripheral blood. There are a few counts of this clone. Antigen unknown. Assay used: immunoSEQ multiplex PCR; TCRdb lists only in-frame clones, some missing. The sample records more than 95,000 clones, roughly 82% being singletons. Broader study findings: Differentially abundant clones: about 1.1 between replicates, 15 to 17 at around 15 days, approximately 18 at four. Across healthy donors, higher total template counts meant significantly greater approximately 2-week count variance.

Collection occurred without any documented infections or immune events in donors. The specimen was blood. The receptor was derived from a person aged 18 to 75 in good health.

CDR3 protein: CASSYSTVNEAFF. The CDR3 DNA reads TGTGCCAGCAGTTACTCGACGGTCAACGAAGCTTTCTTT. V is TRBV6-6 and J is TRBJ1-1; no clear D gene. CDR1 and CDR2 from the germline V gene are MNHNY and SVGAGI (reference sequence). Between the trimmed V and J ends, which lost 0 bases and 8 bases, there was a span of 10 bases. The CDR3 covers 13 residues.